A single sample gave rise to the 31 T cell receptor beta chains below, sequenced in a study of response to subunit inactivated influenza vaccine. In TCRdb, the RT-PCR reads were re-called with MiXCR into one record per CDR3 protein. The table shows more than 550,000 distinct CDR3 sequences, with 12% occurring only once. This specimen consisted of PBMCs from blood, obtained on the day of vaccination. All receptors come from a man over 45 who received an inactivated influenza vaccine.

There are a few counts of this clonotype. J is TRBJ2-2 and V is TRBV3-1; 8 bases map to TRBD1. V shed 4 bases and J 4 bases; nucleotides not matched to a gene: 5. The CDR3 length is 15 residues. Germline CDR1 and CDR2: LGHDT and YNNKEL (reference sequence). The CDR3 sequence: CASSRRTGITGELFF. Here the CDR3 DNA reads TGTGCCAGCAGCCGTCGGACAGGGATCACCGGGGAGCTGTTTTTT.

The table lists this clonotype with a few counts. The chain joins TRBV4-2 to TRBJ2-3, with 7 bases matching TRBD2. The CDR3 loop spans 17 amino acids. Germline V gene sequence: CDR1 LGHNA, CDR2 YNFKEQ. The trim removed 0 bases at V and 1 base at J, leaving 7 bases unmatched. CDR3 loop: CASSQDWLSGGTDTQYF. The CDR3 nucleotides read TGTGCCAGCAGCCAAGATTGGTTAAGCGGGGGCACAGATACGCAGTATTTT.

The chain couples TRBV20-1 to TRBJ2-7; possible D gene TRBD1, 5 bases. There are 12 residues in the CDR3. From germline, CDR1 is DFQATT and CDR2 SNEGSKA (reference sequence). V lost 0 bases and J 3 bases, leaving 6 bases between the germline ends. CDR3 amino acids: CSAREQVYEQYF. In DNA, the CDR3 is TGCAGTGCTAGAGAACAGGTCTACGAGCAGTACTTC.

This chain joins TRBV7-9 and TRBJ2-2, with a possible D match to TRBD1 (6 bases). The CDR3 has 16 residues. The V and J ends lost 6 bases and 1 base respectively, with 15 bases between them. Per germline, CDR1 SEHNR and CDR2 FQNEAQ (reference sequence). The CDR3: CASSHPTGQNTGELFF. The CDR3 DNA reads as TGTGCCAGCAGTCATCCGACAGGACAGAACACCGGGGAGCTGTTTTTT.

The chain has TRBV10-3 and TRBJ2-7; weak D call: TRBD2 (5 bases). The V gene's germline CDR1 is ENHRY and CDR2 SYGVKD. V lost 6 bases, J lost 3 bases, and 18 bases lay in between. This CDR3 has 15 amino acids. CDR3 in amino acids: CAISGGDVGNYEQYF. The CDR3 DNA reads TGTGCCATCAGCGGAGGAGACGTCGGAAACTACGAGCAGTACTTC.

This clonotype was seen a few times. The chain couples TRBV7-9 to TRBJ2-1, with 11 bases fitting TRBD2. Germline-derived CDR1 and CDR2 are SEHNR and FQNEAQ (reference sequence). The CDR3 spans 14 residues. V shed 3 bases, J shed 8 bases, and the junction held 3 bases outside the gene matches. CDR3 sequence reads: CASSFGTSGDEQFF. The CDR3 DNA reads TGTGCCAGCAGCTTCGGGACTAGCGGCGATGAGCAGTTCTTC.

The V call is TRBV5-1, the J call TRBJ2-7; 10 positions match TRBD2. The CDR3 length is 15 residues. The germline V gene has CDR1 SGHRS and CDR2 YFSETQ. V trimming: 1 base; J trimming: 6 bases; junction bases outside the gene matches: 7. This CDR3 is CASSLSSGGAFEQYF. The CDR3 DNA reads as TGCGCCAGCAGCTTGTCCAGCGGGGGGGCGTTCGAGCAGTACTTC.

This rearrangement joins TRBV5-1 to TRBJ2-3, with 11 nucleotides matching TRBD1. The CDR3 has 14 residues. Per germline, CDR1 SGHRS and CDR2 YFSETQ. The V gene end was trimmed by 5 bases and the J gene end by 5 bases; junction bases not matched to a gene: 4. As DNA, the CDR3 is TGCGCCAGCAGTACGGGACAGGGGGTAGATACGCAGTATTTT. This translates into CASSTGQGVDTQYF.

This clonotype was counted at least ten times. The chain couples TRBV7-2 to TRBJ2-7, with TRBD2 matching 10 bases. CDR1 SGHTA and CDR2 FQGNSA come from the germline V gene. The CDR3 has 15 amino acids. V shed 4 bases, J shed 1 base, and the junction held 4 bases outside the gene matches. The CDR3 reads CASSSASGGSYEQYF. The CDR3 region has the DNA TGTGCCAGCAGCTCCGCTAGCGGGGGTTCCTACGAGCAGTACTTC.

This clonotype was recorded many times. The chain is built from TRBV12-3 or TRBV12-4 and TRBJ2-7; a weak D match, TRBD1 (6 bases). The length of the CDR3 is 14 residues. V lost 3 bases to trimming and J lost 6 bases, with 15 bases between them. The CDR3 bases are TGTGCCAGCAGTTTCTCGACAGGAAAAGGCGAGCAGTACTTC. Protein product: CASSFSTGKGEQYF.

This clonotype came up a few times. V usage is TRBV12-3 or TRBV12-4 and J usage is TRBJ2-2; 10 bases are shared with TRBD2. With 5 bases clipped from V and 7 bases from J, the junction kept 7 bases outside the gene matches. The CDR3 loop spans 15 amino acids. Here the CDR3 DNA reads TGTGCCAGCAGTGGGCTAGCGGGAGTGGGCGGGGAGCTGTTTTTT. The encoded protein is CASSGLAGVGGELFF.

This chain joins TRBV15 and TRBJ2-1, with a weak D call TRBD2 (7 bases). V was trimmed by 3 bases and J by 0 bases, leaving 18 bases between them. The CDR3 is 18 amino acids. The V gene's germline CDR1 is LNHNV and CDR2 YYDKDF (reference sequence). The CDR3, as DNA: TGTGCCACCAGCAGTCTTTCAGGGGAGCGGGGCTCCTACAATGAGCAGTTCTTC. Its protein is CATSSLSGERGSYNEQFF.

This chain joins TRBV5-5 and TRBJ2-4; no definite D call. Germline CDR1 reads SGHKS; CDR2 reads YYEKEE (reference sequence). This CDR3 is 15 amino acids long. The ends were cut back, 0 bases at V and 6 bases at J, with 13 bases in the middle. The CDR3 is CASSLEPETVNIQYF. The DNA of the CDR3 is TGTGCCAGCAGCTTGGAGCCGGAAACGGTAAACATTCAGTACTTC.

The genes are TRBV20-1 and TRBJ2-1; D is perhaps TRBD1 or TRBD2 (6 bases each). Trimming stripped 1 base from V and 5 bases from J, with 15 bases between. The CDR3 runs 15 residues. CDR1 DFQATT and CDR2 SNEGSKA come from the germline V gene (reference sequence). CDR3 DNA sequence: TGCAGTGCTAGAGGGGGGGCAGGTCGGGACAATGAGCAGTTCTTC. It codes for CSARGGAGRDNEQFF.

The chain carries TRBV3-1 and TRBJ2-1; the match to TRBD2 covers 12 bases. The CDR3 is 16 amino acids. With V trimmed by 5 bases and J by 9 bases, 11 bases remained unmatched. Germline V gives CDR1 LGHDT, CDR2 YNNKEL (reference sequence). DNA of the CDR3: TGTGCCAGCAGCACCCAGACTAGCGGGAGATTCAGTGAGCAGTTCTTC. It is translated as CASSTQTSGRFSEQFF.

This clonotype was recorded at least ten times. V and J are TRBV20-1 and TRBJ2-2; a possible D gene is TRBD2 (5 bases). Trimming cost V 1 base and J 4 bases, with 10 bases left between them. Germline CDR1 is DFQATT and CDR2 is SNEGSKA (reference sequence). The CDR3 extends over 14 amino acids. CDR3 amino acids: CSARAGRGTGELFF. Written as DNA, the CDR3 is TGCAGTGCTAGAGCGGGGAGAGGCACCGGGGAGCTGTTTTTT.

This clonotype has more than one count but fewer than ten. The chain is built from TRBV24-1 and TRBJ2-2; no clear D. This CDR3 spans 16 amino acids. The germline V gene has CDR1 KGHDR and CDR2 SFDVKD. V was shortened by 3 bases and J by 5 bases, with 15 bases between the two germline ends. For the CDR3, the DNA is TGTGCCACCAGTGATGGTGTGGAAATAAGGACCGGGGAGCTGTTTTTT. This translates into CATSDGVEIRTGELFF.

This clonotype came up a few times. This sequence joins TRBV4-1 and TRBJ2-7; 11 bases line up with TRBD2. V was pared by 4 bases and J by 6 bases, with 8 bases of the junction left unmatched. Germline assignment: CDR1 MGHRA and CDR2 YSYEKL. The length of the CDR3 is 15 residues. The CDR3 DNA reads TGCGCCAGCAGCCCCACGGGACTAGCGGCTGTCGAGCAGTACTTC. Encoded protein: CASSPTGLAAVEQYF.

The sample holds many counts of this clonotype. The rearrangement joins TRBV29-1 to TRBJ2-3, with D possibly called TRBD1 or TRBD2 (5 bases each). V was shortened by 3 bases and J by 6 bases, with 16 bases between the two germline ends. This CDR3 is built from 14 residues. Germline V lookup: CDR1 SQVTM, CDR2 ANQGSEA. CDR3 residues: CSVDAPGRGDTQYF. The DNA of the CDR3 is TGCAGCGTTGACGCACCGGGACGAGGGGATACGCAGTATTTT.

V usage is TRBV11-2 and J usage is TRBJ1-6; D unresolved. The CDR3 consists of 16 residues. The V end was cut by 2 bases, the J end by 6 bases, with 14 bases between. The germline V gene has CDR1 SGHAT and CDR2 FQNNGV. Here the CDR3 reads CASSLRATKSNSPLHF. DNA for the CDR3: TGTGCCAGCAGCTTAAGGGCGACGAAATCTAATTCACCCCTCCACTTT.

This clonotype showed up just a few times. The CDR3 region has the DNA TGTGCCAGCAGTTTGGGGACTGCGGAGTACTTC. Translating gives CASSLGTAEYF. The chain has TRBV12-3 or TRBV12-4 and TRBJ2-5, with TRBD2 as a possible D gene (6 bases). The CDR3 is 11 residues long. V lost 3 bases to trimming and J lost 12 bases, with 11 bases between them.

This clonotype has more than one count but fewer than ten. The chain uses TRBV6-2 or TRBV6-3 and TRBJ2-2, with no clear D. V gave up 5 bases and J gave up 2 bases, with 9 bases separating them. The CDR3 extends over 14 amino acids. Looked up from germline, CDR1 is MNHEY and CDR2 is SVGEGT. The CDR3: CASSQRFNTGELFF. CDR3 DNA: TGTGCCAGCAGTCAGAGATTCAACACCGGGGAGCTGTTTTTT.

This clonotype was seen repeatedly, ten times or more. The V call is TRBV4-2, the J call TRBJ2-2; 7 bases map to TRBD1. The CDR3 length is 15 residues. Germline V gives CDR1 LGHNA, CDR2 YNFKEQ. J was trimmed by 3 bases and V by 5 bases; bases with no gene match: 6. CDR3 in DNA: TGTGCCAGCAGCAAACGACAGGGCGACACCGGGGAGCTGTTTTTT. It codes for CASSKRQGDTGELFF.

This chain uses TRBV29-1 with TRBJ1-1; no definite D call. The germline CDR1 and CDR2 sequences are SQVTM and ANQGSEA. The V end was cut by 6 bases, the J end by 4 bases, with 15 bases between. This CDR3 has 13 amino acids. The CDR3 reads CSVTGNSRTEAFF. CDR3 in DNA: TGCAGCGTAACTGGCAATTCCCGCACTGAAGCTTTCTTT.

The CDR3 sequence is CSARPDFTSTDTQYF. CDR3 nucleotide sequence: TGCAGTGCTAGACCGGACTTCACTAGCACAGATACGCAGTATTTT. The rearrangement links TRBV20-1 to TRBJ2-3; perhaps TRBD2 as D (5 bases). This CDR3 contains 15 residues. Trimming took 2 bases from V and 0 from J, leaving 12 bases between them. Germline CDR1 and CDR2: DFQATT and SNEGSKA (reference sequence).

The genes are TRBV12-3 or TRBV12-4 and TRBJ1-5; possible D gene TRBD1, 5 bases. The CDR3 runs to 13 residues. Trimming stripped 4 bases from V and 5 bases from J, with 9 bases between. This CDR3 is CASSSEGHQPQHF. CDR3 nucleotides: TGTGCCAGCAGTTCCGAGGGGCATCAGCCCCAGCATTTT.

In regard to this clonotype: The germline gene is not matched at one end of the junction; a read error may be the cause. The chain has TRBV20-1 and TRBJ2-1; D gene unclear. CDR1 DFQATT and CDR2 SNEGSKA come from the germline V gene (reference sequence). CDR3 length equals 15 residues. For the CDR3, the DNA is TGCAGTGCTAGTCCGATCCAGCGACAATACAATGAGCTGTTCTTC. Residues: CSASPIQRQYNELFF.

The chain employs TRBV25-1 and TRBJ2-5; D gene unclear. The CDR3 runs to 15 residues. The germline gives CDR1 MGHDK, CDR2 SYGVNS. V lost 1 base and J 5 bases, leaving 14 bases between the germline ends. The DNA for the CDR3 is TGTGCCAGCAGTGAATTGCGGTTCACGGAGGAGACCCAGTACTTC. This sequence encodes CASSELRFTEETQYF. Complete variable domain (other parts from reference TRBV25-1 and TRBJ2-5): EADIYQTPRYLVIGTGKKITLECSQTMGHDKMYWYQQDPGMELHLIHYSYGVNSTEKGDLSSESTVSRIRTEHFPLTLESARPSHTSQYLCASSELRFTEETQYFGPGTRLLVL.

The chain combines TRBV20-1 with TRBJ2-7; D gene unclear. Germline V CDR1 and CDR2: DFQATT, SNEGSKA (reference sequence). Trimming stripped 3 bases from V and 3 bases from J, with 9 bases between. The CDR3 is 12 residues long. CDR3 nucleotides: TGCAGTGCTAGTAACTTAAACTACGAGCAGTACTTC. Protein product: CSASNLNYEQYF.

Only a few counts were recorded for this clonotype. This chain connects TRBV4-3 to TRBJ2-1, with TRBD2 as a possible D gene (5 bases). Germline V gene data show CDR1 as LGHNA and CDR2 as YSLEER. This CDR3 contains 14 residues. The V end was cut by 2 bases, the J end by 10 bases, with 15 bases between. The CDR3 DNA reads TGCGCCAGCAGCCAACAAGCGGACCTCCGCGAGCAGTTCTTC. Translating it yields CASSQQADLREQFF.

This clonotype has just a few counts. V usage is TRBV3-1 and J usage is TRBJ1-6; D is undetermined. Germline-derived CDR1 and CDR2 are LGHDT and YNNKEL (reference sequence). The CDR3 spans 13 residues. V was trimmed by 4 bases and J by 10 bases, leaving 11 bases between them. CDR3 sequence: CASSPTDRSPLHF. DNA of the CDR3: TGTGCCAGCAGCCCCACGGATCGGTCACCCCTCCACTTT.